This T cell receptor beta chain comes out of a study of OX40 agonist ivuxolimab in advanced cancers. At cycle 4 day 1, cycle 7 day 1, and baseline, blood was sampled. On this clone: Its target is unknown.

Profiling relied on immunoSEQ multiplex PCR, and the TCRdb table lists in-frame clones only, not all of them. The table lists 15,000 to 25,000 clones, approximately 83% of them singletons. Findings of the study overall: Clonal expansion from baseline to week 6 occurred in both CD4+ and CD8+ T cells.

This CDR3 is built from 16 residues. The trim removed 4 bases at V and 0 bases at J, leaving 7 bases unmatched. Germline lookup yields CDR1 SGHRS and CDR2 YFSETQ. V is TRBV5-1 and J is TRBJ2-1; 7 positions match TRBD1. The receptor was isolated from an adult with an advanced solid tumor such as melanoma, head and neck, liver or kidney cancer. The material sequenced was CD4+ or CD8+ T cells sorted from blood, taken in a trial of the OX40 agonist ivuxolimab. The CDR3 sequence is CASSTWGQSSYNEQFF. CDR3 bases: TGCGCCAGCAGCACATGGGGACAGAGCTCCTACAATGAGCAGTTCTTC.